This TCR beta chain was sequenced in a study of blood T cell repertoires in COVID-19 (dated by TCRdb to the early 2020s). For context, the study as a whole: Collaborator samples came from the United States, Italy and Spain and covered acute and convalescent phases of COVID-19. The prospective study material was composed of cDNA or gDNA derived from T cells, B-cell-depleted T cells, or PBMCs. Subjects who had been exposed to COVID-19, were actively infected with it, or had recovered from it provided the deeply sampled blood TCRbeta repertoires that made up the dataset. The repertoires were released in a freely available public database meant as a resource for research on the immune response to SARS-CoV-2. Samples were obtained from the ongoing ImmuneRACE study (first 160 participants) and from over 1,000 subjects provided by 6 global collaborators. Sample metadata almost always included a de-identified subject ID, COVID-19 status, age in years and sex. HLA class I and class II types, where available, came from metadata supplied by the sample provider rather than from assay-based typing.

The immunoSEQ Assay, a bias-controlled multiplex PCR, was used to amplify TCRbeta CDR3 regions from genomic DNA. The paper's data handling went like this. Nucleated cell counts per sample were estimated from amplification of reference gene primers within the assay. To quantify the absolute abundance of each unique TCRbeta CDR3 rearrangement, sequence reads were collapsed and filtered. Productive Simpson clonality was computed per sample as the square root of Simpson's diversity index over productive rearrangements. The table comes from immuneACCESS by way of TCRdb, which keeps in-frame sequences with V and J called. Part of the clones is missing from these tables; in studies checked, under half for an unresolved V gene and the rest for unknown reasons. That table furnishes V, J and clone size, whereas the DNA furnished D and trimming. The sample contains roughly 53,000 clones, around 89% of them found a single time. The ten largest clones capture about 1.5% of the sample.

Paper-wide results and their limitations: The amount of clinical and demographic metadata varied by source and participant and was provided uncurated.

Sequences SGHAT (CDR1) and FQNNGV (CDR2) are obtained from the germline V gene. The CDR3 runs 14 amino acids, cysteine and phenylalanine included. Only the CDR3 part of the read is kept: 42 bases, read in frame from the first base. V and J are truncated by 3 bases and 5 bases respectively, leaving an intervening sequence of 10 bases. Collaborating institutions collected whole blood in K2EDTA tubes following their own protocols. For TCRbeta analysis, collaborator samples were shipped as frozen whole blood, as isolated PBMCs, or as DNA extracted from either sample type. Regarding this clone: It lacks a known antigen. Within one base of it there is no much larger clone, and no base qualities were kept.

This sequence uses TRBV11-2 and TRBJ2-2; tentative D gene TRBD2, with 5 bases matching. This sequence was found in a man between 60 and 75 years old with acute or convalescent COVID-19. Sequences were obtained from peripheral blood. The bases are TGTGCCAGCAGCTTGGGGTCGGGGACCGGGGAGCTGTTTTTT. The resulting protein is CASSLGSGTGELFF.